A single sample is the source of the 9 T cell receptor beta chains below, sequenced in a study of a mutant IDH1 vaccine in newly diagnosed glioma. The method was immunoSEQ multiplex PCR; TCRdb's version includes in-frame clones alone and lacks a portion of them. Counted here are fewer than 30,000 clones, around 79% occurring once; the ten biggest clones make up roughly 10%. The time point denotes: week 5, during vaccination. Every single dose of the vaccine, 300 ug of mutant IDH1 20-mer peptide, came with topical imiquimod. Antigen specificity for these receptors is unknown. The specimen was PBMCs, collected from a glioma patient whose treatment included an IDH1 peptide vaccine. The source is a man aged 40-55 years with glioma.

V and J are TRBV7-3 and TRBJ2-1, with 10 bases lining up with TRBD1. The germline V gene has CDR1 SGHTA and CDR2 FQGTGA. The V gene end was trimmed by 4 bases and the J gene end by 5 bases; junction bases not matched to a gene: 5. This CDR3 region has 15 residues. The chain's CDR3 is CASSSGQGSHNEQFF. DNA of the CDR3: TGTGCCAGCAGCTCGGGACAGGGGTCCCACAATGAGCAGTTCTTC.

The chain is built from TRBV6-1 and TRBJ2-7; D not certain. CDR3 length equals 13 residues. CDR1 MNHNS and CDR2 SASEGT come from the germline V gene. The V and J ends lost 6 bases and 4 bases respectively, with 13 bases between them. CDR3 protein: CASRRHDKYEQYV. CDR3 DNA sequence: TGTGCCAGCAGAAGACATGATAAATACGAGCAGTACGTC.

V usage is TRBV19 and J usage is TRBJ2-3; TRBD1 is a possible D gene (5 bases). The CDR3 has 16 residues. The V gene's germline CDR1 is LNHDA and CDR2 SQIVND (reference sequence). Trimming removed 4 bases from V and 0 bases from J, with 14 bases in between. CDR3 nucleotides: TGTGCCAGTAGTAGGATTTCGACAGCGAGCACAGATACGCAGTATTTT. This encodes CASSRISTASTDTQYF. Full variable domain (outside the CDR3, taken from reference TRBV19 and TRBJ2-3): DGGITQSPKYLFRKEGQNVTLSCEQNLNHDAMYWYRQDPGQGLRLIYYSQIVNDFQKGDIAEGYSVSREKKESFPLTVTSAQKNPTAFYLCASSRISTASTDTQYFGPGTRLTVL.

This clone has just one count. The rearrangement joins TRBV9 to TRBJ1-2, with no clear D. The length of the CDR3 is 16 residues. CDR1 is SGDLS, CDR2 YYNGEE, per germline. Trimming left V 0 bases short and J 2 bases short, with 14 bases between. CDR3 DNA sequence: TGTGCCAGCAGCGTAGTCCCCGGGGTAGGGAACTATGGCTACACCTTC. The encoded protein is CASSVVPGVGNYGYTF. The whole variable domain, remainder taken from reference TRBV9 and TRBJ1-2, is DSGVTQTPKHLITATGQRVTLRCSPRSGDLSVYWYQQSLDQGLQFLIQYYNGEERAKGNILERFSAQQFPDLHSELNLSSLELGDSALYFCASSVVPGVGNYGYTFGSGTRLTVV.

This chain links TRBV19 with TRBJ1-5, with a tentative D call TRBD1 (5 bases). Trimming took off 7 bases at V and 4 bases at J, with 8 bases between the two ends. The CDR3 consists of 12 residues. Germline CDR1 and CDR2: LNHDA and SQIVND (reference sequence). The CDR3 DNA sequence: TGTGCCAGTAACGGGGGTAATCAGCCCCAGCATTTT. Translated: CASNGGNQPQHF.

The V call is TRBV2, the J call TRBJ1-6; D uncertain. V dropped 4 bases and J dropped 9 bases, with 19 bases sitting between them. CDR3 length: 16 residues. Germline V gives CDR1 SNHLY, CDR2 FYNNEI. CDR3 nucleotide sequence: TGTGCCAGCAGTGTGACCCGCGGTACCCTAGTTTCACCCCTCCACTTT. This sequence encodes CASSVTRGTLVSPLHF.

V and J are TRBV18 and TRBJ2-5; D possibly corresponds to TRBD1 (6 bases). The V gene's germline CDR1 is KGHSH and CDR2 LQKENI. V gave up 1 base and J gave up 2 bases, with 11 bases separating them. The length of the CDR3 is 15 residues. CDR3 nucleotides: TGTGCCAGCTCACCACGATACAGGGCACAAGAGACCCAGTACTTC. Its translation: CASSPRYRAQETQYF.

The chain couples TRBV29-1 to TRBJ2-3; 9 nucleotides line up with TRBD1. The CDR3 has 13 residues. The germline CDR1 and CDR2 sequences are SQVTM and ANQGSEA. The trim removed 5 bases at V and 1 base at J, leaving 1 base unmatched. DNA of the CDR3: TGCAGCGTTCGGACAGGGGGCACAGATACGCAGTATTTT. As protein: CSVRTGGTDTQYF.

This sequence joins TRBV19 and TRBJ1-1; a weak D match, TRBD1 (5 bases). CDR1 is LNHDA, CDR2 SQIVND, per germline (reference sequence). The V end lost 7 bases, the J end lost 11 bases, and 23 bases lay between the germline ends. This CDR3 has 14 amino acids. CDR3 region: CASKQPTSGGDAFF. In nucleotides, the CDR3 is TGTGCCAGTAAACAACCCACGAGCGGGGGTGACGCTTTCTTT.